Listed below are T cell receptor beta chains from one sample, sequenced in a study of regulatory T cells in long-lasting Graves disease. TCRdb reprocessed the multiplex PCR reads via MiXCR and lists one record per CDR3 protein. The table has around 430,000 distinct CDR3 sequences, under 25% seen once. The sample here was peripheral blood mononuclear cells (PBMCs), taken when the disease was refractory, from a patient treated with antithyroid drugs. The source of these receptors is a female donor with Graves disease. CDR3s include the opening cysteine and the closing phenylalanine or tryptophan. The order of the fields is J gene, V gene, CDR3 length, CDR3 protein.

TRBJ2-5	TRBV30	15	CAWSAFVSLEETQYF
TRBJ2-7	TRBV11-3	14	CASSPGGLGYEQYF
TRBJ1-4	TRBV4-3	16	CASSQAVRRSNEKLFF
TRBJ2-1	TRBV28	13	CASSLGGTDEQFF
TRBJ2-7	TRBV7-3	13	CASSLPGFYEQYF
TRBJ2-5	TRBV7-2	15	CASSSFRSEQETQYF
TRBJ2-7	TRBV7-2	13	CASSWTGLYEQYF
TRBJ2-7	TRBV28	14	CASSFERTTGAQYF
TRBJ2-7	TRBV2	12	CASSDSTYEQYF
TRBJ2-2	TRBV7-3	13	CASSPLATGELFF
TRBJ2-2	TRBV12-3/TRBV12-4	18	CASSFHTGGNLNTGELFF
TRBJ1-5	TRBV7-2	13	CASSLEYNQPQHF
TRBJ1-6	TRBV12-3/TRBV12-4	14	CASSLEGYNSPLHF
TRBJ1-4	TRBV19	15	CASSMRDIANEKLFF
TRBJ1-5	TRBV10-3	14	CAISGSGRDQPQHF
TRBJ2-7	TRBV20-1	18	CSVTFPSGSGRGPYEQYF
TRBJ1-1	TRBV2	15	CASRLGGEVGTEAFF
TRBJ1-5	TRBV6-2/TRBV6-3	12	CASRGDFQPQHF
TRBJ2-2	TRBV10-3	12	CAISRVTGELFF
TRBJ2-7	TRBV6-1	18	CATLGTESRTSGIYEQYF
TRBJ1-2	TRBV28	14	CASTTAQGFYGYTF
TRBJ2-7	TRBV7-8	14	CASSLMTVPYEQYF
TRBJ1-5	TRBV6-5	15	CASSSTGPSNQPQHF
TRBJ1-5	TRBV15	15	CATSRVQGANQPQHF
TRBJ1-1	TRBV15	14	CATSRGGGAPEAFF
TRBJ2-1	TRBV6-2/TRBV6-3	14	CASFRDRGHNEQFF
TRBJ2-7	TRBV28	15	CASSLVQGDAYEQYF
TRBJ2-7	TRBV28	11	CASSFFSEQYF
TRBJ2-2	TRBV5-4	16	CASSSFGSGNSGELFF
TRBJ2-2	TRBV11-3	16	CASSSRTSGGSGELFF
TRBJ2-7	TRBV30	13	CAWSSGVSYEQYF
TRBJ1-1	TRBV6-1	13	CASSGTGSAEAFF
TRBJ1-1	TRBV7-9	14	CASSTFRGSAEAFF
TRBJ2-1	TRBV11-3	17	CASSKGLAGGTYNEQFF
TRBJ2-7	TRBV25-1	15	CASSEWVKGSLYRYF
TRBJ1-4	TRBV12-3/TRBV12-4	14	CASAWGGLGEKLFF
TRBJ1-6	TRBV20-1	13	CSARVSWGSPLHF
TRBJ2-2	TRBV5-1	15	CASSLRQGSVGELFF
TRBJ1-5	TRBV11-2	14	CASSHRGTNQPQHF
TRBJ2-7	TRBV11-2	18	CASSLDRQLAGGPYEQYF
TRBJ2-7	TRBV5-4	14	CASSLIGAGGEQYF
TRBJ1-5	TRBV12-3/TRBV12-4	12	CASRLNNQPQHF
TRBJ2-1	TRBV7-2	14	CASSLVSRDNEQFF
TRBJ1-5	TRBV19	16	CASSIDRPYSNQPQHF
TRBJ2-4	TRBV28	19	CASSEYSLVAGEFKNIQYF
TRBJ2-1	TRBV20-1	13	CSALTGTTTEQFF
TRBJ1-1	TRBV3-1	13	CASSQQGSAEAFF
TRBJ1-2	TRBV4-3	15	CASSQGRAGKDGYTF
TRBJ2-7	TRBV28	14	CASTVTGTTYEQYF
TRBJ2-1	TRBV25-1	14	CASSVSGGLNEQFF
TRBJ1-1	TRBV30	13	CAWSKGLGTEAFF
TRBJ2-5	TRBV28	14	CASSNLAGGETQYF
TRBJ1-1	TRBV5-4	13	CASKGQGSTEAFF
TRBJ1-6	TRBV15	14	CATSRDRVDSPLHF
TRBJ1-5	TRBV12-3/TRBV12-4	19	CASSLGTSQIGYSNQPQHF
TRBJ2-4	TRBV4-2	19	CASSQDLSGRARGSSIQYF
TRBJ1-2	TRBV16	13	CASSQSREHGYTF
TRBJ1-3	TRBV2	16	CASSEWTGDGGNTIYF
TRBJ2-3	TRBV7-2	14	CASRPTVNTDTQYF
TRBJ1-1	TRBV3-1	13	CASSSQTATEAFF